This is a list of T cell receptor beta chains from one sample in a study of vaccination and CD4 T cells after COVID-19. Via MiXCR, TCRdb re-called the PCR reads, giving one row per CDR3 protein. The data show over 11,000 distinct CDR3 sequences, about 21% seen once. Their antigens remain unidentified. The source material was cultured CD4+ T cells from blood. The receptors derive from a human donor with COVID-19. CDR3s include the opening cysteine and the closing phenylalanine or tryptophan.

>15|TRBV2|TRBJ2-7
CASRGLTGGSYEQYF
>12|TRBV19|TRBJ2-6
CASSRGANVLTF
>13|TRBV7-8|TRBJ1-6
CASRQGEPSPLHF
>15|TRBV6-5|TRBJ1-1
CASSSPTGWNTEAFF
>15|TRBV30|TRBJ2-5
CAWSSRQGATETQYF
>14|TRBV7-2|TRBJ2-5
CASSEWGNQETQYF
>15|TRBV28|TRBJ1-6
CASSFQLGASSPLHF
>17|TRBV19|TRBJ1-5
CASSIEIRLYSNQPQHF
>15|TRBV27|TRBJ1-4
CASSAQMTTNEKLFF
>15|TRBV20-1|TRBJ2-5
CSAGPSGGVQETQYF
>16|TRBV7-9|TRBJ2-2
CASPTQPGANTGELFF
>15|TRBV2|TRBJ2-7
CASRLLAGGRLEQYF
>14|TRBV28|TRBJ2-3
CASSFDWSTDTQYF
>13|TRBV19|TRBJ1-6
CASRDGTYSPLHF
>14|TRBV7-8|TRBJ1-4
CASSLGQINEKLFF
>11|TRBV30|TRBJ1-4
CAVGVPGKLFF
>14|TRBV7-6|TRBJ2-3
CASSLERGVDTQYF
>15|TRBV30|TRBJ1-5
CAWSVGSQSNQPQHF
>13|TRBV3-1|TRBJ2-7
CASQRGLSYEQYF
>17|TRBV7-2|TRBJ1-2
CASSLPTGPTSNYGYTF
>14|TRBV6-1|TRBJ1-1
CASILGRSNTEAFF
>19|TRBV19|TRBJ2-3
CASSHRLSKPLISTDTQYF
>15|TRBV10-3|TRBJ2-3
CAFSVGGASTDTQYF
>14|TRBV5-1|TRBJ1-2
CASSLSQGRLGYTF
>15|TRBV7-8|TRBJ2-5
CASSVQGAQKETQYF
>16|TRBV19|TRBJ1-1
CASRLGVGQGGTEAFF
>15|TRBV24-1|TRBJ2-3
CATSDRTGATDTQYF
>15|TRBV6-1|TRBJ2-2
CASSKTITNTGELFF
>17|TRBV11-2|TRBJ2-3
CASSLGGTSGVTDTQYF
>15|TRBV7-2|TRBJ2-7
CASSPGQGNTYEQYF
>16|TRBV10-3|TRBJ2-1
CAITWTSGGSYNEQFF
>12|TRBV10-2|TRBJ1-1
CASSERNTEAFF
>15|TRBV7-2|TRBJ2-1
CASSLEGQGAHEQFF
>13|TRBV30|TRBJ2-7
CAWSSLTGGRQYF
>17|TRBV7-9|TRBJ2-3
CASSLRANRWSTDTQYF
>15|TRBV19|TRBJ2-3
CASSPGLAGSATQYF
>15|TRBV5-6|TRBJ1-2
CASSWGSRVIDGYTF